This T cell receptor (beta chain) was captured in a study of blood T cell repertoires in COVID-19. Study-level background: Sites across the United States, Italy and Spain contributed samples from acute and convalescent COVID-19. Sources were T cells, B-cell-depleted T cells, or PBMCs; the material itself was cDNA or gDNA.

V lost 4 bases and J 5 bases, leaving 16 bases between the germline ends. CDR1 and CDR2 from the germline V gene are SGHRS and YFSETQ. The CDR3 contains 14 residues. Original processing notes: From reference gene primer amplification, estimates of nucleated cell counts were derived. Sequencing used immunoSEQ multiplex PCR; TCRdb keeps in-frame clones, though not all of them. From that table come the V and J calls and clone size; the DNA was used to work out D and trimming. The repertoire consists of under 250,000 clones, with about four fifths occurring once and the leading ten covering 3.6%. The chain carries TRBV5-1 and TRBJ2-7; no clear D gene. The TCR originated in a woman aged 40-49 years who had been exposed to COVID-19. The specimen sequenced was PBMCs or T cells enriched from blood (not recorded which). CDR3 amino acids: CASSPTLGHHEQYF. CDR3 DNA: TGCGCCAGCAGCCCGACGCTGGGCCACCACGAGCAGTACTTC.